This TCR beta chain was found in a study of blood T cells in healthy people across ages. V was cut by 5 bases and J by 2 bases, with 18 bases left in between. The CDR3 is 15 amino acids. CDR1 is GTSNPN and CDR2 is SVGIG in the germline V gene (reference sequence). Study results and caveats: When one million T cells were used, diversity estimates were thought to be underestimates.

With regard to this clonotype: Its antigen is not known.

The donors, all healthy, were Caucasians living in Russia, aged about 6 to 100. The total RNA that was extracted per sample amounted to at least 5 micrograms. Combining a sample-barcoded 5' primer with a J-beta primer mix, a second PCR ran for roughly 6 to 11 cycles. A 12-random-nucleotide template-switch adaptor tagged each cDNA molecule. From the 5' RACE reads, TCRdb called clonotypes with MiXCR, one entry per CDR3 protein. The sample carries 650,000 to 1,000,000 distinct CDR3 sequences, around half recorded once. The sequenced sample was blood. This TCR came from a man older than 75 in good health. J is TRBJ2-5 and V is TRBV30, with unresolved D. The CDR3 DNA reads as TGTGCCTGGGGCACCGGGTTGGGTCGGCAAGAGACCCAGTACTTC. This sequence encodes CAWGTGLGRQETQYF.